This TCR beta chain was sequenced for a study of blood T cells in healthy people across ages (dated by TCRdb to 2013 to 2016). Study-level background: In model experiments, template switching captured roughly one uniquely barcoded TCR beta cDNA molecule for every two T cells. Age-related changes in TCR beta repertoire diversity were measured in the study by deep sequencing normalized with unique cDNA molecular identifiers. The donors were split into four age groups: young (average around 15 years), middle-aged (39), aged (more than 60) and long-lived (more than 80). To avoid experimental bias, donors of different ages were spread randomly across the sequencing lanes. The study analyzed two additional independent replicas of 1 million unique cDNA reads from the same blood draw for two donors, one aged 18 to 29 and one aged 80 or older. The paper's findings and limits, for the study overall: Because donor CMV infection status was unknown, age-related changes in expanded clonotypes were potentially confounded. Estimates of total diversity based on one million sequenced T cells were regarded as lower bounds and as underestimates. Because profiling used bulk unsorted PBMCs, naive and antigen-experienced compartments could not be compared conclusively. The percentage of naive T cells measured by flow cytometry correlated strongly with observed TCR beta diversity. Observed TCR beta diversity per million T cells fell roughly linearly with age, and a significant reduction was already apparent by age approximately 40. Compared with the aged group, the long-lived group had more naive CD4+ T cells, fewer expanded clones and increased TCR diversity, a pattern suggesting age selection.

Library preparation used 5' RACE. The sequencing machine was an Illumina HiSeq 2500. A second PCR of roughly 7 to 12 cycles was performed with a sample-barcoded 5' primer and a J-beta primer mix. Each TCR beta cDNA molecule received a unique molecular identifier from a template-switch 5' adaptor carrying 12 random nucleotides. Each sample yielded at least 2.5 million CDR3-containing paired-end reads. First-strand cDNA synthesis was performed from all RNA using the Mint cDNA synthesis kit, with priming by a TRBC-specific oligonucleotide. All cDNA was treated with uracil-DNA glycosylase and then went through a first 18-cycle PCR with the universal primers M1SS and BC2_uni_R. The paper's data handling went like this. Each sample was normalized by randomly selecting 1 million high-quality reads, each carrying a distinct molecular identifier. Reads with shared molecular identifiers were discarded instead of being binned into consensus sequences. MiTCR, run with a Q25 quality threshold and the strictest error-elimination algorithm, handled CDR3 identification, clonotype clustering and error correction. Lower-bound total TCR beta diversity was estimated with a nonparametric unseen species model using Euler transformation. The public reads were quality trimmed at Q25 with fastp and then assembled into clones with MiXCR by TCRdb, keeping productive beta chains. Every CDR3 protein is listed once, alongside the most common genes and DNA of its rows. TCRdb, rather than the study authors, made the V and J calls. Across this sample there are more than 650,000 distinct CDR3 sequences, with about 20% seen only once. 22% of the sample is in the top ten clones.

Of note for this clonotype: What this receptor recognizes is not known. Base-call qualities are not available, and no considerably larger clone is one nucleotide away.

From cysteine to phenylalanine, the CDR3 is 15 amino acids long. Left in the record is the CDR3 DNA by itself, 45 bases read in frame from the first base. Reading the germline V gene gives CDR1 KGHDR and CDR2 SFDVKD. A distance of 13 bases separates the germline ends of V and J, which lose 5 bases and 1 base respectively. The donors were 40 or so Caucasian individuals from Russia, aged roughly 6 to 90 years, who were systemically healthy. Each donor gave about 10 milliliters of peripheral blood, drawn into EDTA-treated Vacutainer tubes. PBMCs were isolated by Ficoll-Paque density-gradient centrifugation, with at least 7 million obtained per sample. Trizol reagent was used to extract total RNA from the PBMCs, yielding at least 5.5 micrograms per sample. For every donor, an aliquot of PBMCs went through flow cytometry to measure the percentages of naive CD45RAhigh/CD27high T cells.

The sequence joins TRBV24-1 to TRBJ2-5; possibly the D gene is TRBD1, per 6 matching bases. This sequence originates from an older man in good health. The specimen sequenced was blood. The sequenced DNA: TGTGCCACCAGTGGGGCGTCAGGGGTCCAAGAGACCCAGTACTTC. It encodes CATSGASGVQETQYF.